One and the same sample provided the 16 T cell receptor beta chains below, sequenced in a study of cytomegalovirus exposure and HLA in healthy donors. Vbeta (60) and Jbeta (13) primers were used in the PCR. Produced via immunoSEQ multiplex PCR; TCRdb's table is partial and in-frame only. The repertoire includes roughly 120,000 clones, over 60% of them detected once, and 1.5% to 2% sits in the top ten. Sequenced: PBMCs. These receptors were collected from a man younger than 35 in good health and CMV-seronegative.

This chain uses TRBV18 with TRBJ1-5; the match to TRBD1 covers 7 bases. Per the germline V gene, CDR1 is KGHSH and CDR2 is LQKENI. The CDR3 contains 19 residues. The V and J ends lost 5 bases and 0 bases, in that order; junction bases with no gene match: 16. The CDR3 loop reads CASSSPPGQPTYSNQPQHF. The DNA of the CDR3 is TGTGCCAGCTCATCCCCACCGGGACAGCCAACTTATAGCAATCAGCCCCAGCATTTT.

This chain uses TRBV2 with TRBJ1-5; a possible D gene is TRBD1 (5 bases). V gave up 5 bases and J gave up 9 bases, with 17 bases separating them. Germline V gene sequence: CDR1 SNHLY, CDR2 FYNNEI. The CDR3 runs to 14 residues. For the CDR3, the DNA is TGTGCCAGCAGTAAACAGACAGTTAAGGGGCCCCAGCATTTT. It encodes CASSKQTVKGPQHF.

V and J are TRBV5-8 and TRBJ2-5; D gene uncertain. The CDR3 has 11 residues. Between the trimmed V and J ends, which lost 1 base and 4 bases, there was a span of 2 bases. Germline V gene sequence: CDR1 SGHTS, CDR2 YDEGEE. CDR3 nucleotides: TGTGCCAGCAGCTTGCGAGAGACCCAGTACTTC. It encodes CASSLRETQYF. The variable domain in full, completed from reference TRBV5-8 and TRBJ2-5, reads EAGVTQSPTHLIKTRGQQATLRCSPISGHTSVYWYQQALGLGLQFLLWYDEGEERNRGNFPPRFSGRQFPNYSSELNVNALELEDSALYLCASSLRETQYFGPGTRLLVL.

This sequence joins TRBV7-9 and TRBJ2-7, with D perhaps TRBD1 (6 bases). The germline V gene has CDR1 SEHNR and CDR2 FQNEAQ (reference sequence). The CDR3 runs 14 residues. The ends were cut back, 2 bases at V and 6 bases at J, with 14 bases in the middle. CDR3 DNA: TGTGCCAGCAGCTTATTCTCAGGGGATGCCGAGCAGTACGTC. Translation: CASSLFSGDAEQYV.

The gene calls are TRBV30 and TRBJ2-7; maybe TRBD1 (6 bases). This CDR3 is 15 amino acids long. CDR1 and CDR2 (germline): GTSNPN, SVGIG (reference sequence). V lost 3 bases and J lost 3, with 18 bases in between. CDR3 bases: TGTGCCTGGAGCGGGAAGGGGGACGGAAACTACGAGCAGTACGTC. Amino acids: CAWSGKGDGNYEQYV.

V gene TRBV28 combines with J gene TRBJ2-7; 13 bases line up with TRBD2. Germline V CDR1 and CDR2: MDHEN, SYDVKM. With 4 bases clipped from V and 6 bases from J, the junction kept 9 bases outside the gene matches. This CDR3 spans 16 amino acids. DNA for the CDR3: TGTGCCAGCAGTTCCTGGACTAGCGGGAGTAAGGCCGAGCAGTACTTC. It codes for CASSSWTSGSKAEQYF.

On this clone: A read error may account for a junction end that differs from germline. This same CDR3 is encoded by further DNA sequences in the sample. V gene TRBV4-3 combines with J gene TRBJ1-2, with 9 nucleotides matching TRBD1. CDR1 and CDR2 (germline): LGHNA, YSLEER. The CDR3 has 17 amino acids. The CDR3, as DNA: TGCGCCAGCAGTCAAGCGCCGGGACAGGGACCATCTGGTGGTTACACCTTC. It translates to CASSQAPGQGPSGGYTF.

The CDR3 reads CSVDLKISGNEQFF. CDR3 DNA: TGCAGCGTTGATTTAAAAATCTCGGGCAATGAGCAGTTCTTC. The chain is built from TRBV29-1 and TRBJ2-1; the D is unclear. The CDR3 runs 14 residues. V was trimmed by 3 bases and J by 6 bases, leaving 15 bases between them. Per germline, CDR1 SQVTM and CDR2 ANQGSEA.

The rearrangement links TRBV6-5 to TRBJ1-4; D might be TRBD1 (5 bases). Trimming took off 2 bases at V and 8 bases at J, with 15 bases between the two ends. Germline V gene lookup returns CDR1 MNHEY and CDR2 SVGAGI. CDR3 length equals 15 residues. The DNA for the CDR3 is TGTGCCAGCAGTTACCTATCCGGGGGAGAGGAAAAACTGTTTTTT. It codes for CASSYLSGGEEKLFF.

For this clone: One end of the junction does not line up with germline, which may come from a read error. The sample holds other DNA sequences that translate to the same CDR3. CDR3 amino acids: CASSVTVLGQGPYEQYF. The CDR3 DNA follows: TGTGCCAGCAGCGTAACAGTCTTGGGACAGGGACCCTACGAGCAGTACTTT. The chain employs TRBV9 and TRBJ2-7, with 9 bases identical to TRBD1. This CDR3 comprises 17 residues. Germline V gene lookup returns CDR1 SGDLS and CDR2 YYNGEE.

In its sample, this clone was seen a few times. V and J are TRBV11-3 and TRBJ2-1; 12 positions match TRBD2. Germline-derived CDR1 and CDR2 are SGHNT and YENEEA. J lost 4 bases, V lost 3 bases, and 4 bases had no gene match. This CDR3 has 16 residues. The CDR3 here is CASSLSTSGSYNEQFF. CDR3 bases: TGTGCCAGCAGCTTGTCGACTAGCGGGAGTTACAATGAGCAGTTCTTC.

The rearrangement links TRBV5-1 to TRBJ2-3; 12 bases match TRBD2. Germline CDR1 is SGHRS and CDR2 is YFSETQ. J was trimmed by 4 bases and V by 3 bases; bases with no gene match: 3. The CDR3 is made up of 15 amino acids. CDR3 nucleotides: TGCGCCAGCAGCTGGACTAGCGGGACGGCAGATACGCAGTATTTT. Translation gives CASSWTSGTADTQYF. The entire variable domain, with the rest obtained from reference TRBV5-1 and TRBJ2-3, is as follows: KAGVTQTPRYLIKTRGQQVTLSCSPISGHRSVSWYQQTPGQGLQFLFEYFSETQRNKGNFPGRFSGRQFSNSRSEMNVSTLELGDSALYLCASSWTSGTADTQYFGPGTRLTVL.

V gene TRBV28 combines with J gene TRBJ1-6; tentative D call: TRBD1 (5 bases). Germline assignment: CDR1 MDHEN and CDR2 SYDVKM. The length of the CDR3 is 13 residues. Trimming took off 3 bases at V and 11 bases at J, with 11 bases between the two ends. CDR3 region: CASSFRVSPPLHF. DNA for the CDR3: TGTGCCAGCAGTTTCAGGGTGTCACCACCCCTCCACTTT.

The chain joins TRBV30 to TRBJ1-3, with 8 positions matching TRBD1. Germline V gene lookup returns CDR1 GTSNPN and CDR2 SVGIG (reference sequence). The length of the CDR3 is 15 residues. With 3 bases clipped from V and 4 bases from J, the junction kept 8 bases outside the gene matches. CDR3 DNA: TGTGCCTGGAGCACAGGGGGTTTGTCCGGAAACACCATATATTTT. Translated: CAWSTGGLSGNTIYF.

This clone was seen only a few times. The chain links TRBV7-9 to TRBJ1-6, with D unresolved. V was trimmed by 5 bases and J by 10 bases, leaving 9 bases between them. Germline lookup yields CDR1 SEHNR and CDR2 FQNEAQ (reference sequence). CDR3 length: 12 residues. DNA for the CDR3: TGTGCCAGCAGCCCTCAGAACTCACCCCTCCACTTT. It encodes CASSPQNSPLHF.

The V and J genes are TRBV9 and TRBJ1-2; D perhaps matches TRBD1 (5 bases). Germline V gene sequence: CDR1 SGDLS, CDR2 YYNGEE. This CDR3 has 14 amino acids. The ends were cut back, 3 bases at V and 4 bases at J, with 13 bases in the middle. In DNA form, the CDR3 reads TGTGCCAGCAGCGAACAGGAATCGCTCTATGGCTACACCTTC. Protein: CASSEQESLYGYTF.